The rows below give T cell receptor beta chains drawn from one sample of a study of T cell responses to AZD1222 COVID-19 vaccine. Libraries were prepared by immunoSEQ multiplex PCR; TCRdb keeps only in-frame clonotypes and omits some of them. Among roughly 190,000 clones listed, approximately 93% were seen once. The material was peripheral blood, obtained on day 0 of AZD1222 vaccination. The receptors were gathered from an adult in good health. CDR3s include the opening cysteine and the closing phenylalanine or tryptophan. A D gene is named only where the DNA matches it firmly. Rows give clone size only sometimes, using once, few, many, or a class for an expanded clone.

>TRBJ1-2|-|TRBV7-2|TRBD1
CASSPGQGKFGYTF
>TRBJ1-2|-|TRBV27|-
CASSLWGGEGGYTF
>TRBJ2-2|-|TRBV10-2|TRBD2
CASTPTSGRVKAGELFF
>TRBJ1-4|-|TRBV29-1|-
CSVRGVANEKLFF
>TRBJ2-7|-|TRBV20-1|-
CSASGGAGEQYF
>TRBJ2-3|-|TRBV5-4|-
CASSLGSAADTQYF
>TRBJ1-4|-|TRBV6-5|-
CASGYRSGDEKLFF
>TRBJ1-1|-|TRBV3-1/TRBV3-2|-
CASSPAGGVTEAFF
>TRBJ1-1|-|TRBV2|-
CASRLTEAFF
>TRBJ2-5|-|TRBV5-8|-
CASSLEDGGRRHF
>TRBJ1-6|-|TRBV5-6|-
CASSLGHLDSPLHF
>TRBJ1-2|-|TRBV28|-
CASSFIGQLNYGYTF
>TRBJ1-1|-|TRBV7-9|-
CASSSPGTGNTEAFF
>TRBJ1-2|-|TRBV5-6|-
CASSSLGRGVGYTF
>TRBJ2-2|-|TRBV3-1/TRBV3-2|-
CASSPVSGNTGELFF
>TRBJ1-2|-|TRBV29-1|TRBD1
CSVAAADRAFYGYTF
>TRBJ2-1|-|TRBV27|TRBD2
CASSSQRGLAGANEQFF
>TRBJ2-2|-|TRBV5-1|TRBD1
CASSLGRDSLTFNTGELFF
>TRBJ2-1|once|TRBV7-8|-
CASSLAGHEQFF
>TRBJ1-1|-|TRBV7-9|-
CASSLEWVSGAFF
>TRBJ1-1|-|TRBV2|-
CASSESGAGKAFF
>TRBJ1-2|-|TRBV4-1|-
CASSLLRGLDGYTF
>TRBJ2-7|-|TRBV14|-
CASSQIGSYEQYF
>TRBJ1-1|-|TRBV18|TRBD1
CASSPSQGDTEAFF
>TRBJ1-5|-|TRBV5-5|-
CASRPGILNQPQHF
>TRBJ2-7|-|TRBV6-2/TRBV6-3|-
CASSYGPDTLNYEQYF
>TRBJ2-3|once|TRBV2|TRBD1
CASRAGTGREGTQYF
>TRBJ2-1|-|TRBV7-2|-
CASSPSRSSYNEQFF
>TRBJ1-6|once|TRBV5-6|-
CASSLRDRNSPLHF
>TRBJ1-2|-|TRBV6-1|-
CASSEARGPGLYYGYTF
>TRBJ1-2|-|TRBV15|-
CATSRAGDYGYTF
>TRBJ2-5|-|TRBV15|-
CATSRDPFGGPETQYF
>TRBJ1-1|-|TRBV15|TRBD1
CATSPRPTGDTEAFF
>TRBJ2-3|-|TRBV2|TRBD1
CASRPGQYGGDTQYF
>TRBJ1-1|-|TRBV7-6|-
CASSSPFQGTGEAFF
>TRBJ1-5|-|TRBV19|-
CASMPDPQGNQPQHF
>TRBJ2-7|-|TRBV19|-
CASSSPGRSGEQYF
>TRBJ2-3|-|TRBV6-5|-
CASRVQGSNTQYF
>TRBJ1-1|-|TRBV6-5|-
CASSYDRGNTEAFF
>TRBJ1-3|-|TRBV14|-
CASSQVRGNTIYF
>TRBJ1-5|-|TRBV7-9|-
CASSSRDGNQPQHF
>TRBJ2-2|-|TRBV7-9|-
CASRGTGELFF
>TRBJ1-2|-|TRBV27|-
CASSFGRQGPYGYTF
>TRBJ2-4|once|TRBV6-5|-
CASRPTASAKNIQYF
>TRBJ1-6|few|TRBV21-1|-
CASSKARRGLYYNSPLHF
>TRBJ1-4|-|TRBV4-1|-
CASSRIQEKLFF
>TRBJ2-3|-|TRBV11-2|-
CASSLLHRLTDTQYF
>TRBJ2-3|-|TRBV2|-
CASSAGQLGQYF
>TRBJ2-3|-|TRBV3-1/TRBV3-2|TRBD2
CASSQIPSGNPGAQYF
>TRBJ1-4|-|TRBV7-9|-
CASTLREPKEKLFF
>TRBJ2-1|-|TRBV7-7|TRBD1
CASSQKPGTGPNEQFF
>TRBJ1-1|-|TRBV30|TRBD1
CAWREWRTGGPYTEAFF
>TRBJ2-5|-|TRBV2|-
CASQDGSETQYF
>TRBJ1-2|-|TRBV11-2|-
CASSLEPPGYGYTF
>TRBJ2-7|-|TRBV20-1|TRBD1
CSASKTGGSPYEQYF